The T cell receptor (beta chain) described here comes from a study of T cell changes during pregnancy in multiple sclerosis. This clone was counted once. Profiled with immunoSEQ multiplex PCR; TCRdb holds only in-frame clones, not every one. The table shows around 62,000 clones, with roughly 87% occurring only once. Germline values: CDR1 SGHNT, CDR2 YYREEE (reference sequence). The V gene lost 4 bases and the J gene lost 2 bases, with 13 bases spanning the gap. The CDR3 consists of 14 residues. V usage is TRBV5-4 and J usage is TRBJ2-7; perhaps TRBD1 as D (5 bases). The material sequenced was peripheral blood, taken in the first trimester of pregnancy. The receptor's source is a female donor with multiple sclerosis, enrolled in a pregnancy study. CDR3 residues: CASSALDSTYEQYF. DNA for the CDR3: TGTGCCAGCAGCGCTCTCGACAGCACCTACGAGCAGTACTTC.